Ten or more counts support the clone carrying this T cell receptor (beta chain). The antigen is unknown. V lost 1 base to trimming and J lost 7 bases, with 15 bases between them. CDR1 and CDR2 from the germline V gene are SGHRS and YFSETQ. CDR3 size: 14 residues. The data belong to a study of blood T cells in healthy people across ages. Whole-study findings and limits: Both naive CD4+ cell counts and diversity were greater in long-lived donors than in aged donors.

Primed by a sample-barcoded 5' primer and a J-beta primer mix, a second PCR proceeded for roughly 6 to 12 cycles. TCRdb passed the 5' RACE reads through MiXCR, listing each CDR3 protein once. The sample yields more than 750,000 distinct CDR3 sequences, about 28% seen once. Every participating donor contributed about 10 milliliters of peripheral blood through a draw. The sample was also linked to a second study, of T cells of mothers and their children. As reported in that work: There were over 9.5 million TCR beta CDR3 reads from each mother and about 3 million from each child. Unrelated mother-child pairs always had slightly, but never significantly, lower normalized overlap than related pairs.

The TCR sequence derives from a woman aged 35 to 49 in good health. V is TRBV5-1 and J is TRBJ2-7, with D possibly matching TRBD2 (6 bases). The sequenced sample was blood. The CDR3 region is CASSLSRDSREQYF. The CDR3, as DNA: TGCGCCAGCAGCTTGTCGCGGGACTCTCGGGAGCAGTACTTC. Looking up the rest from reference TRBV5-1 and TRBJ2-7 gives the full variable domain: KAGVTQTPRYLIKTRGQQVTLSCSPISGHRSVSWYQQTPGQGLQFLFEYFSETQRNKGNFPGRFSGRQFSNSRSEMNVSTLELGDSALYLCASSLSRDSREQYFGPGTRLTVT.